This is a list of T cell receptor beta chains from one sample in a study of radiation and T cells in renal cell carcinoma. Sequencing was performed with immunoSEQ multiplex PCR; in TCRdb, only in-frame clones are kept and a portion is missing. The sample has 15,000 to 20,000 clones; around 50% are singletons. The sequencing here drew on tumor tissue, taken from a patient whose treatment included radiotherapy and nephrectomy. Every receptor here comes from a man aged 45-65 years with renal cell carcinoma. Each CDR3 is given with its conserved first and last residue. The D gene is left open where the match is weak. Clone size is shown for a subset of rows, as once, few, many or a class of expanded clone.

v_gene: TRBV5-1
j_gene: TRBJ1-5
d_gene: -
abundance: few
CDR3aa: CASSLASNQPQHF
CDR3nt: TGCGCCAGCAGCTTGGCCAGTAATCAGCCCCAGCATTTT

v_gene: TRBV5-1
j_gene: TRBJ2-5
d_gene: TRBD2
abundance: medium-sized
CDR3aa: CASSPLAGGGETQYF
CDR3nt: TGCGCCAGCAGCCCCTTAGCGGGGGGCGGCGAGACCCAGTACTTC

v_gene: TRBV5-1
j_gene: TRBJ1-3
d_gene: -
abundance: medium-sized
CDR3aa: CASSLEPGLAGNTIYF
CDR3nt: TGCGCCAGCAGCTTGGAGCCAGGGTTGGCTGGAAACACCATATATTTT

v_gene: TRBV5-1
j_gene: TRBJ1-2
d_gene: -
abundance: -
CDR3aa: CASSPVGEYGYTF
CDR3nt: TGCGCCAGCAGCCCCGTCGGGGAGTATGGCTACACCTTC

v_gene: TRBV19
j_gene: TRBJ1-2
d_gene: TRBD1
abundance: -
CDR3aa: CASSTPGQTNGYTF
CDR3nt: TGTGCCAGTAGTACCCCGGGACAGACCAATGGCTACACCTTC

v_gene: TRBV6-5
j_gene: TRBJ2-2
d_gene: -
abundance: -
CDR3aa: CASTTGTNTGELFF
CDR3nt: TGTGCCAGCACTACCGGGACCAATACCGGGGAGCTGTTTTTT

v_gene: TRBV27
j_gene: TRBJ2-2
d_gene: -
abundance: -
CDR3aa: CASSFPNGELFF
CDR3nt: TGTGCCAGCAGTTTTCCTAACGGGGAGCTGTTTTTT

v_gene: TRBV5-1
j_gene: TRBJ2-3
d_gene: -
abundance: -
CDR3aa: CASSLTPTVSTDTQYF
CDR3nt: TGCGCCAGCAGCTTGACCCCGACAGTAAGCACAGATACGCAGTATTTT

v_gene: TRBV28
j_gene: TRBJ1-1
d_gene: TRBD1
abundance: few
CDR3aa: CASRLGTVNTEAFF
CDR3nt: TGTGCCAGCAGACTGGGGACAGTGAACACTGAAGCTTTCTTT

v_gene: TRBV19
j_gene: TRBJ1-2
d_gene: TRBD1
abundance: few
CDR3aa: CASSIGGQPTF
CDR3nt: TGTGCCAGTAGTATCGGGGGACAGCCCACCTTC

v_gene: TRBV21-1
j_gene: TRBJ2-4
d_gene: -
abundance: -
CDR3aa: CASSKAGGDRLNIQYF
CDR3nt: TGTGCCAGCAGCAAAGCAGGTGGGGACAGGTTGAACATTCAGTACTTC

v_gene: TRBV6-4
j_gene: TRBJ1-2
d_gene: TRBD1
abundance: -
CDR3aa: CASSDSWTGADGYTF
CDR3nt: TGTGCCAGCAGTGACTCATGGACAGGGGCTGATGGCTACACCTTC

v_gene: TRBV19
j_gene: TRBJ1-6
d_gene: -
abundance: once
CDR3aa: CASSIFGGNSPLHF
CDR3nt: TGTGCCAGTAGTATTTTTGGAGGAAATTCACCCCTCCACTTT

v_gene: TRBV5-1
j_gene: TRBJ2-1
d_gene: -
abundance: -
CDR3aa: CASSLRVSSYNEQFF
CDR3nt: TGCGCCAGCAGCTTGCGGGTTAGCTCCTACAATGAGCAGTTCTTC

v_gene: TRBV5-5
j_gene: TRBJ1-1
d_gene: -
abundance: many
CDR3aa: CASSLFQGGNTEAFF
CDR3nt: TGTGCCAGCAGCTTGTTCCAGGGTGGGAACACTGAAGCTTTCTTT

v_gene: TRBV5-1
j_gene: TRBJ2-7
d_gene: -
abundance: once
CDR3aa: CASSLDGLSYEQYF
CDR3nt: TGCGCCAGCAGCTTGGACGGTCTCTCCTACGAGCAGTACTTC

v_gene: TRBV2
j_gene: TRBJ2-7
d_gene: TRBD2
abundance: -
CDR3aa: CASKLPTSGEDYEQYF
CDR3nt: TGTGCCAGCAAGTTACCGACTAGCGGGGAGGACTACGAGCAGTACTTC

v_gene: TRBV5-5
j_gene: TRBJ2-7
d_gene: -
abundance: -
CDR3aa: CASSFLDTWEQYF
CDR3nt: TGTGCCAGCAGCTTCCTAGACACCTGGGAGCAGTACTTC